Below are 25 T cell receptor beta chains sequenced from a single sample in a study of read filtering for tumor transcriptome and immune sequencing. From 400 to 450 ng of RNA, a library with molecular barcoded alpha/delta and beta/gamma adaptors was made. MiXCR, run by TCRdb on the reads, gives a single entry per CDR3 protein. Here the sample spans about 130,000 distinct CDR3 sequences, about 13% being singletons. Sequencing input: a population of CD138-negative cells sorted from bone marrow. The receptors here all came from a donor at least 40 years old with multiple myeloma.

CDR3 residues: CASSLGTGGVETQYF. In nucleotides, the CDR3 is TGTGCCAGCAGCTTAGGAACAGGGGGCGTGGAGACCCAGTACTTC. This sequence joins TRBV11-2 and TRBJ2-5; TRBD1 agrees at 9 bases. Per germline, CDR1 SGHAT and CDR2 FQNNGV. The CDR3 sequence is 15 residues long. With V trimmed by 1 base and J by 5 bases, 5 bases remained unmatched.

This clonotype came up many times. The chain links TRBV20-1 to TRBJ2-5; tentatively, D is TRBD2 (6 bases). The CDR3 has 11 residues. V dropped 6 bases and J dropped 4 bases, with 9 bases sitting between them. CDR1 and CDR2 (germline): DFQATT, SNEGSKA (reference sequence). CDR3 bases: TGCAGTGCCGGGGGAGGAGAGACCCAGTACTTC. Protein product: CSAGGGETQYF.

Notes on this clonotype: The junction differs from germline at one of its ends, possibly a read error. The chain couples TRBV11-3 to TRBJ1-5, with 8 nucleotides matching TRBD1. The CDR3 extends over 15 amino acids. CDR1 is SGHNT and CDR2 is YENEEA in the germline V gene. The CDR3 sequence: CASGLGTGPDQPQHF. The CDR3 DNA reads as TGTGCCAGCGGCTTGGGGACAGGACCCGATCAGCCCCAGCATTTT. The variable domain in full, completed from reference TRBV11-3 and TRBJ1-5, reads EAGVVQSPRYKIIEKKQPVAFWCNPISGHNTLYWYLQNLGQGPELLIRYENEEAVDDSQLPKDRFSAERLKGVDSTLKIQPAELGDSAVYLCASGLGTGPDQPQHFGDGTRLSIL.

The chain employs TRBV7-9 and TRBJ2-2; tentative D call: TRBD1 (6 bases). Per germline, CDR1 SEHNR and CDR2 FQNEAQ (reference sequence). The CDR3 extends over 17 amino acids. V shed 3 bases and J shed 0 bases, with 14 bases lying between them. The chain's CDR3 is CASSFSHGTTNTGELFF. The CDR3, as DNA: TGTGCCAGCAGCTTCTCTCACGGGACAACGAACACCGGGGAGCTGTTTTTT.

The table lists this clonotype with many counts. CDR3 nucleotides: TGCGCCAGCAGCCTGGGGTCCTTAGTGGCGGACTTCACCATACTTAATTCACCCCTCCACTTT. This translates into CASSLGSLVADFTILNSPLHF. The V and J genes are TRBV4-1 and TRBJ1-6, with D hard to call. Trimming pared 4 bases from V and 6 bases from J, leaving 31 bases between. The V gene's germline CDR1 is MGHRA and CDR2 YSYEKL. The CDR3 runs to 21 residues.

This clonotype appeared many times. The chain employs TRBV29-1 and TRBJ2-3; D is uncertain. Germline CDR1 is SQVTM and CDR2 is ANQGSEA. V gave up 1 base and J gave up 10 bases, with 9 bases separating them. The CDR3 loop spans 11 amino acids. DNA for the CDR3: TGCAGCGTTGAAGTAACAACGGCGCAGTATTTT. Translated: CSVEVTTAQYF.

The sample holds many counts of this clonotype. The chain recombines TRBV11-2 with TRBJ1-4; unclear D gene. The CDR3 spans 15 residues. The germline V and J ends were trimmed by 1 base and 5 bases, with 11 bases remaining between them. CDR1 SGHAT and CDR2 FQNNGV come from the germline V gene. Written as DNA, the CDR3 is TGTGCCAGCAGCTTAGGCGGGAGTCTCAATGAAAAACTGTTTTTT. It translates to CASSLGGSLNEKLFF.

This clonotype was recorded many times. This sequence joins TRBV7-2 and TRBJ2-7; 8 bases are a match to TRBD2. V gave up 2 bases and J gave up 7 bases; unmatched junction bases: 7. This CDR3 comprises 14 residues. The germline V gene encodes CDR1 SGHTA and CDR2 FQGNSA. Here the CDR3 reads CASSLIGRAGEQYF. Written as DNA, the CDR3 is TGTGCCAGCAGCTTAATCGGGAGGGCGGGTGAGCAGTACTTC.

This clonotype was seen ten or more times. V and J are TRBV7-2 and TRBJ1-4, with D possibly being TRBD1 (5 bases). The CDR3 length is 15 residues. V gave up 5 bases and J gave up 5 bases, with 15 bases separating them. Germline V gene lookup returns CDR1 SGHTA and CDR2 FQGNSA. The DNA for the CDR3 is TGTGCCAGCAGCCCTCAGGGTCTAGTCAATGAAAAACTGTTTTTT. Translation gives CASSPQGLVNEKLFF.

As to this clonotype: A much larger clone differs from this one at a single base, so this may be a read error. V gene TRBV7-9 combines with J gene TRBJ2-7; D tentatively reads TRBD1 or TRBD2 (5 bases each). The length of the CDR3 is 15 residues. V lost 3 bases and J lost 4, with 16 bases in between. Per germline, CDR1 SEHNR and CDR2 FQNEAQ (reference sequence). The chain's CDR3 is CASSLAGADVYEQYF. The CDR3 DNA follows: TGTGCCAGCAGCTTGGCCGGGGCAGACGTATACGAGCAGTACTTC.

This clonotype was found many times. The J gene is TRBJ2-1, the V gene TRBV3-1, with D maybe TRBD2 (5 bases). V was shortened by 4 bases and J by 6 bases, with 13 bases between the two germline ends. Germline lookup yields CDR1 LGHDT and CDR2 YNNKEL (reference sequence). The CDR3 is 14 residues long. The CDR3 DNA reads TGTGCCAGCAGCCCCCTTTTAGCGATCAATGAGCAGTTCTTC. It translates to CASSPLLAINEQFF.

In the case of this clonotype: A much larger clone lies one base from this, so it may be a read error. Without the conserved terminal phenylalanine or tryptophan, this CDR3 likely stems from a read error. The CDR3 region is CASRRNEDRYQETQYL. The CDR3 nucleotides are TGTGCCAGCAGACGCAATGAGGACCGTTACCAAGAGACCCAGTACTTG. The V gene is TRBV6-6, the J gene TRBJ2-5; the D is unclear. The CDR3 consists of 16 residues. With 6 bases removed from V and 0 bases from J, the gap between germline ends came to 17 bases. CDR1 MNHNY and CDR2 SVGAGI come from the germline V gene (reference sequence).

Note on this clonotype: A clone one base away is much larger, so this may be a read error. The chain has TRBV5-4 and TRBJ1-2; D unresolved. There are 12 residues in the CDR3. Per the germline V gene, CDR1 is SGHNT and CDR2 is YYREEE (reference sequence). Trimming took off 5 bases at V and 6 bases at J, with 11 bases between the two ends. The CDR3, as DNA: TGTGCCAGCAGGTTCCTGCAACATGGCTACACCTTC. Its protein is CASRFLQHGYTF.

This clonotype was seen a few times. The junction differs from germline at one of its ends, possibly a read error. This sequence joins TRBV11-3 and TRBJ1-1, with D possibly being TRBD1 (6 bases). The germline CDR1 and CDR2 sequences are SGHNT and YENEEA. This CDR3 comprises 14 residues. As DNA, the CDR3 is TGTGCCGGCAGCTTACAGGGCAAGTCCGCTGAAGCTTTCTTT. It translates to CAGSLQGKSAEAFF. The variable domain in full, completed from reference TRBV11-3 and TRBJ1-1, reads EAGVVQSPRYKIIEKKQPVAFWCNPISGHNTLYWYLQNLGQGPELLIRYENEEAVDDSQLPKDRFSAERLKGVDSTLKIQPAELGDSAVYLCAGSLQGKSAEAFFGQGTRLTVV.

This clonotype was seen ten or more times. CDR3 coding DNA: TGTGCCAGCAGCCCCATAGCGGGAGTGGCGCGCAATGAGCAGTTCTTC. Residues: CASSPIAGVARNEQFF. The rearrangement joins TRBV7-2 to TRBJ2-1, with 9 positions matching TRBD2. This CDR3 is 16 amino acids long. Germline lookup yields CDR1 SGHTA and CDR2 FQGNSA. V lost 5 bases, J lost 6 bases, and 11 bases stayed unmatched.

This clonotype was counted at least ten times. This rearrangement joins TRBV6-5 to TRBJ2-4; no firm D call. CDR3 size: 10 residues. CDR1 is MNHEY, CDR2 SVGAGI, per germline. Trimming shortened V by 8 bases and J by 4 bases, and 3 bases separated the two germline ends. CDR3 protein: CASGKNIQYF. CDR3 sequence (DNA): TGTGCCAGCGGAAAAAACATTCAGTACTTC.

This clonotype was detected only a few times. The chain combines TRBV18 with TRBJ2-1, with TRBD2 as a possible D gene (6 bases). Trimming took off 0 bases at V and 4 bases at J, with 16 bases between the two ends. The CDR3 loop spans 17 amino acids. In germline, CDR1 is KGHSH, CDR2 LQKENI. CDR3 bases: TGTGCCAGCTCACCACCCCGGGATAGCGGAAGATACAATGAGCAGTTCTTC. Translation gives CASSPPRDSGRYNEQFF.

The chain is built from TRBV3-1 and TRBJ1-1; weak D call: TRBD1 (5 bases). The CDR3 is 14 amino acids. Germline lookup yields CDR1 LGHDT and CDR2 YNNKEL (reference sequence). V was pared by 4 bases and J by 1 base, with 10 bases between. CDR3 in DNA: TGTGCCAGCAGCCGACGCCAGGGGAACACTGAAGCTTTCTTT. This translates into CASSRRQGNTEAFF.

This clonotype was counted ten times or more. This sequence joins TRBV12-3 or TRBV12-4 and TRBJ2-2; D is perhaps TRBD1 or TRBD2 (5 bases each). This CDR3 contains 14 residues. V gave up 8 bases and J gave up 2 bases, with 12 bases separating them. CDR3 in amino acids: CASWRGANTGELFF. For the CDR3, the DNA is TGTGCCAGCTGGAGAGGGGCTAACACCGGGGAGCTGTTTTTT.

There are many counts of this clonotype. V is TRBV6-5 and J is TRBJ1-1; no clear D gene. Germline V lookup: CDR1 MNHEY, CDR2 SVGAGI. This CDR3 region has 19 residues. Between the trimmed V and J ends, which lost 0 bases and 0 bases, there was a span of 20 bases. The CDR3 reads CASSYSVIQSLELNTEAFF. The CDR3, as DNA: TGTGCCAGCAGTTACTCGGTAATACAGTCCTTAGAACTGAACACTGAAGCTTTCTTT.

This clonotype was detected many times. The genes are TRBV12-3 or TRBV12-4 and TRBJ1-2; 9 bases match TRBD1. The CDR3 runs 15 residues. V lost 4 bases, J lost 1 base, and 4 bases stayed unmatched. The CDR3 nucleotides are TGTGCCAGCAGTTCCCGGGACAGGGTTAACTATGGCTACACCTTC. Its translation is CASSSRDRVNYGYTF.

In this sample, this clonotype turned up many times. The chain joins TRBV11-2 to TRBJ2-1; no firm D call. V lost 2 bases and J lost 6, with 11 bases in between. This CDR3 is 14 amino acids long. From germline, CDR1 is SGHAT and CDR2 FQNNGV. CDR3 sequence reads: CASSLSPLANEQFF. The CDR3 DNA follows: TGTGCCAGCAGCTTATCCCCCCTTGCCAATGAGCAGTTCTTC. Complete variable domain (other parts from reference TRBV11-2 and TRBJ2-1): EAGVAQSPRYKIIEKRQSVAFWCNPISGHATLYWYQQILGQGPKLLIQFQNNGVVDDSQLPKDRFSAERLKGVDSTLKIQPAKLEDSAVYLCASSLSPLANEQFFGPGTRLTVL.

This clonotype occurred many times. The gene calls are TRBV12-3 or TRBV12-4 and TRBJ2-1, with 12 positions matching TRBD2. The CDR3 loop spans 15 amino acids. Germline trimming cut 5 bases from V and 12 bases from J; bases unmatched to any gene: 11. CDR3 loop: CASSPQTSGSLGQFF. The CDR3 bases are TGTGCCAGCAGTCCCCAGACTAGCGGGAGCCTCGGGCAGTTCTTC.

This clonotype was counted many times. The V gene is TRBV12-3 or TRBV12-4, the J gene TRBJ1-2; perhaps TRBD1 as D (6 bases). This CDR3 has 15 amino acids. V was trimmed by 1 base and J by 2 bases, leaving 11 bases between them. For the CDR3, the DNA is TGTGCCAGCAGTTTAGAGGGGGGTTTGAACTATGGCTACACCTTC. Protein sequence: CASSLEGGLNYGYTF.

This clonotype was seen many times. This sequence joins TRBV20-1 and TRBJ1-1; D not resolved. The CDR3 runs 10 residues. Per the germline V gene, CDR1 is DFQATT and CDR2 is SNEGSKA (reference sequence). The V end lost 4 bases, the J end lost 8 bases, and 8 bases lay between the germline ends. CDR3 sequence (DNA): TGCAGTGCTATACACTCGGAAGCTTTCTTT. Its translation: CSAIHSEAFF.